The 14 T cell receptor beta chains in this list originate from one sample, sequenced in a study of chemoradiotherapy in HPV16-positive cancers. Method: immunoSEQ multiplex PCR; TCRdb's copy keeps in-frame clones and lacks some. The data contain more than 7,000 clones, over 65% of them singletons. The specimen was collected from a patient who underwent chemoradiotherapy. These receptor sequences come from a human donor with HPV-associated anogenital cancer.

The chain is built from TRBV11-2 and TRBJ2-1, with D perhaps TRBD2 (6 bases). V lost 7 bases to trimming and J lost 4 bases, with 14 bases between them. CDR3 length: 14 residues. Germline loops: CDR1 SGHAT, CDR2 FQNNGV. CDR3 DNA sequence: TGTGCCAGCACCTCGGGGAGGCTTTACAATGAGCAGTTCTTC. Protein: CASTSGRLYNEQFF. Combining the CDR3 with reference TRBV11-2 and TRBJ2-1 gives the whole variable domain EAGVAQSPRYKIIEKRQSVAFWCNPISGHATLYWYQQILGQGPKLLIQFQNNGVVDDSQLPKDRFSAERLKGVDSTLKIQPAKLEDSAVYLCASTSGRLYNEQFFGPGTRLTVL.

The chain joins TRBV6-5 to TRBJ1-3, with D possibly being TRBD1 (6 bases). The germline CDR1 and CDR2 sequences are MNHEY and SVGAGI. V was clipped by 7 bases and J by 4 bases, with 14 bases between them. CDR3 length equals 14 residues. CDR3 nucleotide sequence: TGTGCCAGCAAAACACAGGGTACAGGAAACACCATATATTTT. It yields the protein CASKTQGTGNTIYF.

The V call is TRBV9, the J call TRBJ1-5; the D gene is possibly TRBD1 (6 bases). This CDR3 region has 17 residues. Germline CDR1 SGDLS, CDR2 YYNGEE. V lost 10 bases and J lost 0, with 23 bases in between. The CDR3 DNA reads TGTGCCCTTAACAGGGTAAGCCCACTGTGTAGCAATCAGCCCCAGCATTTT. It is translated as CALNRVSPLCSNQPQHF. Looking up the rest from reference TRBV9 and TRBJ1-5 gives the full variable domain: DSGVTQTPKHLITATGQRVTLRCSPRSGDLSVYWYQQSLDQGLQFLIQYYNGEERAKGNILERFSAQQFPDLHSELNLSSLELGDSALYFCALNRVSPLCSNQPQHFGDGTRLSIL.

This clone ranks as medium-sized (0.01 to 0.1%). Other DNA variants within this sample encode the same CDR3. The chain joins TRBV5-1 to TRBJ2-1; D gene ambiguous. The CDR3 sequence is 14 residues long. CDR1 and CDR2 (germline): SGHRS, YFSETQ. Trimming removed 1 base at V and 0 bases at J, with 5 bases between. The CDR3 region is CASSLQSSYNEQFF. CDR3 DNA sequence: TGCGCCAGCAGCTTGCAATCCTCCTACAATGAGCAGTTCTTC.

This sequence joins TRBV5-6 and TRBJ2-7; no reliable D call. The V end was cut by 1 base, the J end by 2 bases, with 10 bases between. CDR1 SGHDT and CDR2 YYEEEE come from the germline V gene. The CDR3 runs 14 residues. The CDR3 sequence is CASSLFSDPYEQYF. The CDR3 nucleotides are TGTGCCAGCAGCTTGTTCTCAGATCCCTACGAGCAGTACTTC.

The V call is TRBV11-2, the J call TRBJ1-2; TRBD1 matches 9 bases. After removal of 8 bases from V and 10 bases from J, the junction contained 8 bases not matched to a gene. CDR3 length: 12 amino acids. From germline, CDR1 is SGHAT and CDR2 FQNNGV. This CDR3 is CASRRDRDDYTF. The CDR3 DNA is TGTGCCAGCCGCCGGGACAGGGATGACTACACCTTC. The complete variable domain, with remaining parts taken from reference TRBV11-2 and TRBJ1-2, reads EAGVAQSPRYKIIEKRQSVAFWCNPISGHATLYWYQQILGQGPKLLIQFQNNGVVDDSQLPKDRFSAERLKGVDSTLKIQPAKLEDSAVYLCASRRDRDDYTFGSGTRLTVV.

V gene TRBV4-3 combines with J gene TRBJ1-2; D not resolved. Trimming took off 0 bases at V and 5 bases at J, with 16 bases between the two ends. The CDR3 totals 16 residues. Germline V gene sequence: CDR1 LGHNA, CDR2 YSLEER. This chain's CDR3 is CASSQDALEHRYGYTF. CDR3 coding DNA: TGCGCCAGCAGCCAAGATGCGCTCGAGCACCGTTATGGCTACACCTTC.

This chain joins TRBV9 and TRBJ1-5; 8 bases fit TRBD1. This CDR3 contains 14 residues. The trim removed 3 bases at V and 3 bases at J, leaving 2 bases unmatched. Germline values: CDR1 SGDLS, CDR2 YYNGEE. This chain's CDR3 is CASSGQGSNQPQHF. For the CDR3, the DNA is TGTGCCAGCAGCGGACAGGGGTCCAATCAGCCCCAGCATTTT.

This rearrangement joins TRBV10-3 to TRBJ1-6, with 11 positions matching TRBD1. Germline V lookup: CDR1 ENHRY, CDR2 SYGVKD. This CDR3 contains 15 residues. V lost 5 bases and J lost 7; bases outside the gene matches: 4. The CDR3 coding sequence is TGTGCCATCAGTAAAGGACAGGGGGCGAATTCACCCCTCCACTTT. It specifies CAISKGQGANSPLHF.

A few counts support this clone. The CDR3 spells CASSLGAGEQYF. CDR3 nucleotide sequence: TGTGCCAGCAGCTTAGGGGCCGGCGAGCAGTACTTC. The rearrangement links TRBV11-3 to TRBJ2-7; D uncertain. Trimming cost V 1 base and J 6 bases, with 7 bases left between them. The CDR3 is made up of 12 amino acids. CDR1 SGHNT and CDR2 YENEEA come from the germline V gene. Together with reference TRBV11-3 and TRBJ2-7, the CDR3 gives the full variable domain: EAGVVQSPRYKIIEKKQPVAFWCNPISGHNTLYWYLQNLGQGPELLIRYENEEAVDDSQLPKDRFSAERLKGVDSTLKIQPAELGDSAVYLCASSLGAGEQYFGPGTRLTVT.

The chain employs TRBV7-2 and TRBJ2-5, with D perhaps TRBD1 or TRBD2 (5 bases each). CDR1 and CDR2 (germline): SGHTA, FQGNSA. The CDR3 length is 16 residues. Trimming removed 5 bases from V and 2 bases from J, with 18 bases in between. DNA for the CDR3: TGTGCCAGCAGCCTCCGGGGACCGACCATACAAGAGACCCAGTACTTC. This encodes CASSLRGPTIQETQYF.

This chain connects TRBV6-1 to TRBJ1-6; no clear D. Per germline, CDR1 MNHNS and CDR2 SASEGT. The CDR3 is 14 amino acids. The V end was cut by 7 bases, the J end by 1 base, with 8 bases between. CDR3 bases: TGTGCCAGCAAACAGTTTTCCTATAATTCACCCCTCCACTTT. Translating gives CASKQFSYNSPLHF.

This sequence joins TRBV14 and TRBJ2-1; D might be TRBD2 (5 bases). The germline V and J ends were trimmed by 6 bases and 9 bases, with 15 bases remaining between them. The CDR3 covers 13 residues. In germline, CDR1 is SGHDN, CDR2 FVKESK. The CDR3 nucleotides read TGTGCCAGCAGGCAGAGCAGCGGCATTGAGCAGTTCTTC. It specifies CASRQSSGIEQFF.

This clone showed up just a few times. The chain has TRBV2 and TRBJ1-1; unclear D gene. The V end lost 6 bases, the J end lost 6 bases, and 11 bases lay between the germline ends. Germline CDR1 is SNHLY and CDR2 is FYNNEI. This CDR3 has 12 residues. The CDR3 spells CASSRYTPEAFF. The CDR3 DNA reads as TGTGCCAGCAGCCGATACACCCCTGAAGCTTTCTTT.